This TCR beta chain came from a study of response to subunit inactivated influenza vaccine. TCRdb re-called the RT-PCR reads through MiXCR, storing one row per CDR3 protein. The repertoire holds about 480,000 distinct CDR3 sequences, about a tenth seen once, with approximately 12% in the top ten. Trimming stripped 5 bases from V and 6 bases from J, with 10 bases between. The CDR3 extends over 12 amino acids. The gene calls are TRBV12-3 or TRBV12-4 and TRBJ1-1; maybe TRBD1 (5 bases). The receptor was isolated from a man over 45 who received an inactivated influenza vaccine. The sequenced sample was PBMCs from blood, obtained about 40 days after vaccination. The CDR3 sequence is CASSNWGPEAFF. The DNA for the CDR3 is TGTGCCAGCAGTAATTGGGGCCCTGAAGCTTTCTTT.